The source of this TCR beta chain is a study of CD8+ T cells in alopecia areata. Only a few counts were recorded for this clone. The CDR3 has 13 residues. Germline V CDR1 and CDR2: SGHAT, FQNNGV. Alopecia areata patients gave lesional scalp punch biopsies and peripheral blood samples. cDNA reverse transcribed from extracted RNA served as the sequencing template. Sequencing was performed with immunoSEQ multiplex PCR; in TCRdb, only in-frame clones are kept and a portion is missing. Of 100,000 to 150,000 clones listed, around 50% are singletons. This chain joins TRBV11-2 and TRBJ2-7; 7 bases agree with TRBD2. The TCR comes from a human donor with alopecia areata. The specimen was NKG2D-low CD8+ T cells sorted from blood. CDR3 sequence (DNA): TGTGCTACCGCCCCTAGCGGTGATGCTGGGCAGTACTTC. Amino acids: CATAPSGDAGQYF. The full variable domain, with the rest looked up from reference TRBV11-2 and TRBJ2-7, is EAGVAQSPRYKIIEKRQSVAFWCNPISGHATLYWYQQILGQGPKLLIQFQNNGVVDDSQLPKDRFSAERLKGVDSTLKIQPAKLEDSAVYLCATAPSGDAGQYFGPGTRLTVT.